Below are 14 T cell receptor beta chains sequenced from a single sample in a study of blood T cell repertoires in COVID-19. Some clones are missing from TCRdb's copy, which holds only in-frame ones; the method was immunoSEQ multiplex PCR. This table has approximately 220,000 clones, 86% appearing once. Sequencing used PBMCs or T cells enriched from blood (not recorded which). The receptors were sampled from a woman aged 40-49 years with acute COVID-19.

For the CDR3, the DNA is TGTGCCAGCAGTGAAGAGGGGAACCGGCCCCAGCATTTT. Its protein is CASSEEGNRPQHF. This rearrangement joins TRBV2 to TRBJ1-5, with TRBD1 as a possible D gene (5 bases). The V gene's germline CDR1 is SNHLY and CDR2 FYNNEI. This CDR3 contains 13 residues. V was cut by 1 base and J by 9 bases, with 10 bases left in between.

The gene calls are TRBV2 and TRBJ2-3, with a weak D call TRBD2 (6 bases). The V gene's germline CDR1 is SNHLY and CDR2 FYNNEI. The V and J ends lost 6 bases and 1 base respectively, with 14 bases between them. The CDR3 is 15 residues long. CDR3 sequence reads: CASRGLTEGTDTQYF. The CDR3 region has the DNA TGTGCCAGCAGGGGACTTACTGAGGGCACAGATACGCAGTATTTT.

The chain employs TRBV9 and TRBJ2-5, with a tentative D call TRBD2 (6 bases). Germline V CDR1 and CDR2: SGDLS, YYNGEE. V lost 4 bases to trimming and J lost 5 bases, with 15 bases between them. The CDR3 contains 14 residues. This CDR3 reads CASSPALGGETQYF. CDR3 nucleotide sequence: TGTGCCAGCAGCCCCGCCCTAGGAGGGGAGACCCAGTACTTC.

In DNA, the CDR3 is TGTGCCAGCAGTCCAAACGGACTAGCGGGGGGGGCAGATACGCAGTATTTT. It encodes CASSPNGLAGGADTQYF. The chain combines TRBV27 with TRBJ2-3; 15 nucleotides align to TRBD2. This CDR3 is 17 amino acids long. Unmatched junction bases numbered 7, after V lost 5 bases and J lost 4 bases. Germline CDR1 reads MNHEY; CDR2 reads SMNVEV (reference sequence).

The CDR3 is CASSQPGQVNTEAFF. As DNA, the CDR3 is TGCGCCAGCAGCCAGCCGGGACAGGTGAACACTGAAGCTTTCTTT. The chain uses TRBV4-3 and TRBJ1-1, with TRBD1 identical over 8 bases. The CDR3 runs to 15 residues. V trimming: 3 bases; J trimming: 0 bases; junction bases outside the gene matches: 3. Germline V lookup: CDR1 LGHNA, CDR2 YSLEER.

The gene calls are TRBV7-9 and TRBJ1-2, with D perhaps matching TRBD1 (5 bases). From germline, CDR1 is SEHNR and CDR2 FQNEAQ (reference sequence). The CDR3 has 14 amino acids. V gave up 3 bases and J gave up 4 bases, with 12 bases separating them. The CDR3 is CASSLAEGLYGYTF. CDR3 DNA: TGTGCCAGCAGCTTGGCTGAGGGACTCTATGGCTACACCTTC.

This clone was counted once. The rearrangement links TRBV10-1 to TRBJ2-3; 8 nucleotides line up with TRBD1. The CDR3 is made up of 15 amino acids. Germline-derived CDR1 and CDR2 are WNHNN and SYGVQD (reference sequence). The J segment lost 5 bases and the V segment lost 3 bases, leaving 7 bases of the junction unmatched. The CDR3 sequence is CASSEGRGLRDTQYF. CDR3 coding DNA: TGCGCCAGCAGTGAAGGCAGGGGGCTGAGAGATACGCAGTATTTT.

The chain uses TRBV10-3 and TRBJ2-1, with D perhaps TRBD2 (5 bases). The CDR3 is 13 amino acids. Between the trimmed V and J ends, which lost 6 bases and 4 bases, there was a span of 10 bases. Germline CDR1 is ENHRY and CDR2 is SYGVKD. CDR3 DNA sequence: TGTGCCATCAGGGAGGACTCGTACAATGAGCAGTTCTTC. Amino acid sequence: CAIREDSYNEQFF.

The J gene is TRBJ1-5, the V gene TRBV28, with a weak D call TRBD1 (6 bases). Looked up from germline, CDR1 is MDHEN and CDR2 is SYDVKM. The CDR3 runs 15 residues. Trimming took off 6 bases at V and 2 bases at J, with 14 bases between the two ends. CDR3 residues: CASSLGGFGNQPQHF. The CDR3 DNA is TGTGCCAGCAGCCTAGGGGGATTCGGCAATCAGCCCCAGCATTTT.

This chain uses TRBV28 with TRBJ2-7; TRBD1 might be the D (5 bases). CDR3 length: 14 amino acids. In germline, CDR1 is MDHEN, CDR2 SYDVKM. V was cut by 3 bases and J by 3 bases, with 12 bases left in between. The DNA of the CDR3 is TGTGCCAGCAGTTTGGGGCGTGCCCGCTACGAGCAGTACTTC. Its translation: CASSLGRARYEQYF.

The genes are TRBV7-2 and TRBJ1-2; the match to TRBD1 covers 9 bases. CDR1 SGHTA and CDR2 FQGNSA come from the germline V gene. J gave up 2 bases and V 5 bases, and 3 bases lay outside the gene matches. The CDR3 runs to 14 residues. CDR3 residues: CASSPGQGNYGYTF. CDR3 DNA sequence: TGTGCCAGCAGCCCGGGACAGGGCAACTATGGCTACACCTTC.

The CDR3, as DNA: TGTGCCAGCAGCCCAGAGGACAGGTATGAGCAGTTCTTC. Protein sequence: CASSPEDRYEQFF. The chain combines TRBV5-6 with TRBJ2-1, with TRBD1 matching 7 bases. The ends lost 4 bases at V and 8 bases at J; junction bases unmatched: 6. The CDR3 sequence is 13 residues long. The germline V gene has CDR1 SGHDT and CDR2 YYEEEE. Full variable domain (rest looked up from reference TRBV5-6 and TRBJ2-1): DAGVTQSPTHLIKTRGQQVTLRCSPKSGHDTVSWYQQALGQGPQFIFQYYEEEERQRGNFPDRFSGHQFPNYSSELNVNALLLGDSALYLCASSPEDRYEQFFGPGTRLTVL.

The chain recombines TRBV11-2 with TRBJ2-1; 10 bases agree with TRBD1. V lost 11 bases, J lost 7 bases, and 5 bases stayed unmatched. This CDR3 contains 12 residues. Germline assignment: CDR1 SGHAT and CDR2 FQNNGV. The CDR3 coding sequence is TGTGCCTCGGGACAGGGGAAGAATGAGCAGTTCTTC. Its translation: CASGQGKNEQFF.

In its sample, this clone was seen many times. V is TRBV6-5 and J is TRBJ2-7, with D hard to call. The CDR3 spans 12 residues. Looked up from germline, CDR1 is MNHEY and CDR2 is SVGAGI. V was cut by 6 bases and J by 7 bases, with 13 bases left in between. The CDR3 bases are TGTGCCAGCAGATCGACGAGAGGAGAGCAGTACTTC. Translated: CASRSTRGEQYF.